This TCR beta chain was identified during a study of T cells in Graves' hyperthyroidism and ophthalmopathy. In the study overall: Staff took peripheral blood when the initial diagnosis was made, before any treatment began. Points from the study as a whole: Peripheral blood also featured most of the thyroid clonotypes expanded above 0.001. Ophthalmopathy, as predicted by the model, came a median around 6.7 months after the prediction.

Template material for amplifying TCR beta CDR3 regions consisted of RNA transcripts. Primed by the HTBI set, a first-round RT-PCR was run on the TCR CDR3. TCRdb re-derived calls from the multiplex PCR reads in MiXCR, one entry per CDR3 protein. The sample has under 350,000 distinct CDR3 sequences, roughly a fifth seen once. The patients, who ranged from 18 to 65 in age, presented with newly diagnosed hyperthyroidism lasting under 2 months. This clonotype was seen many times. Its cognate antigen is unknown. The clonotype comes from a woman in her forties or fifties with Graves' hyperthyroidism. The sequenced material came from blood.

CDR3 nucleotide sequence: TGTGCCAGCAGCCCACGGACAGGGGGAGAAAAACTGTTTTTT. Its protein is CASSPRTGGEKLFF. The V call is TRBV3-1, the J call TRBJ1-4; 10 bases match TRBD1. The germline V gene encodes CDR1 LGHDT and CDR2 YNNKEL (reference sequence). This CDR3 is 14 amino acids long. The trim removed 4 bases at V and 8 bases at J, leaving 4 bases unmatched.